These 26 T cell receptor beta chains were sequenced from one sample in a study. One entry per CDR3 protein results from TCRdb running MiXCR on the 5' RACE reads. The sample carries some 31,000 distinct CDR3 sequences, about 26% recorded once. The sequenced material came from naive CD4+ T cells sorted from a lymph node. Subset denoted: naive CD4+ T cells, CD4+CD45RA+CD25-. These receptor sequences come from a female donor with breast cancer.

This clonotype occurred many times. The rearrangement joins TRBV5-1 to TRBJ2-2; 11 positions agree with TRBD1. Germline CDR1 SGHRS, CDR2 YFSETQ. The CDR3 consists of 18 residues. V was clipped by 4 bases and J by 0 bases; unmatched bases: 8. CDR3 coding DNA: TGCGCCAGCAGCATAACCGGGACAGGGGGAGCGAACACCGGGGAGCTGTTTTTT. This codes for CASSITGTGGANTGELFF.

This clonotype is deemed medium-sized (0.01 to 0.1%). The rearrangement uses TRBV7-2 and TRBJ2-3; no definite D call. V gave up 6 bases and J gave up 2 bases, with 6 bases separating them. This CDR3 is built from 12 residues. Germline-derived CDR1 and CDR2 are SGHTA and FQGNSA. Here the CDR3 reads CASRLNTDTQYF. DNA of the CDR3: TGTGCCAGCAGACTAAACACAGATACGCAGTATTTT.

This clonotype has only a few counts. The chain joins TRBV4-2 to TRBJ1-1; 7 bases are shared with TRBD1. With 0 bases clipped from V and 1 base from J, the junction kept 5 bases outside the gene matches. The germline CDR1 and CDR2 sequences are LGHNA and YNFKEQ. This CDR3 spans 16 amino acids. CDR3 protein: CASSQEGGGANTEAFF. CDR3 nucleotides: TGTGCCAGCAGCCAAGAAGGAGGGGGCGCGAACACTGAAGCTTTCTTT.

This clonotype appeared once. This clone may be a read error of a much larger clone one base away. The chain has TRBV5-5 and TRBJ1-1; possibly TRBD1 for D (6 bases). The CDR3 runs to 16 residues. The germline CDR1 and CDR2 sequences are SGHKS and YYEKEE (reference sequence). With 0 bases removed from V and 3 bases from J, the gap between germline ends came to 15 bases. The CDR3 DNA is TGTGCCAGCAGCTTGGCTATCTGGACAGCGGACACTGAAGCTTTCTTT. Translating it yields CASSLAIWTADTEAFF.

The sample holds a few counts of this clonotype. The rearrangement joins TRBV20-1 to TRBJ1-1, with D hard to call. The germline V gene encodes CDR1 DFQATT and CDR2 SNEGSKA (reference sequence). V shed 5 bases and J shed 4 bases, with 5 bases lying between them. CDR3 length: 10 amino acids. CDR3 in amino acids: CSAGFTEAFF. The CDR3 DNA follows: TGCAGTGCTGGATTCACTGAAGCTTTCTTT.

This sequence joins TRBV24-1 and TRBJ2-2; D not certain. CDR3 length: 14 amino acids. The germline V and J ends were trimmed by 9 bases and 1 base, with 11 bases remaining between them. Germline lookup yields CDR1 KGHDR and CDR2 SFDVKD. CDR3 amino acids: CATGSGRNTGELFF. In DNA form, the CDR3 reads TGTGCCACCGGTTCGGGCAGGAACACCGGGGAGCTGTTTTTT.

This clonotype has just a few counts. The J gene is TRBJ2-5, the V gene TRBV2, with 8 bases aligning to TRBD2. CDR1 is SNHLY and CDR2 is FYNNEI in the germline V gene. The CDR3 extends over 13 amino acids. The V and J ends lost 9 bases and 0 bases, in that order; junction bases with no gene match: 3. CDR3 in DNA: TGTGCCAGTCGTAGCGGGAACCAAGAGACCCAGTACTTC. Its protein product is CASRSGNQETQYF.

The chain combines TRBV4-2 with TRBJ2-1, with a possible D match to TRBD1 (6 bases). The V and J ends lost 3 bases and 6 bases respectively, with 15 bases between them. This CDR3 spans 15 amino acids. Germline V gene data show CDR1 as LGHNA and CDR2 as YNFKEQ. The CDR3 sequence is CASSQGTGTANEQFF. CDR3 coding DNA: TGTGCCAGCAGCCAGGGAACAGGGACCGCCAATGAGCAGTTCTTC.

Regarding this clonotype: The junction departs from germline at one end; a sequencing error may be responsible. This chain connects TRBV4-2 to TRBJ2-3, with a tentative D call TRBD2 (7 bases). This CDR3 is built from 16 residues. Germline assignment: CDR1 LGHNA and CDR2 YNFKEQ. The CDR3 nucleotides read TGTGCCAGCGGCCAGGTGGGGGGGGGCACCACAGATACGCAGTATTTT. Its protein is CASGQVGGGTTDTQYF.

This clonotype was counted at least ten times. V gene TRBV7-2 combines with J gene TRBJ2-1; 11 nucleotides line up with TRBD2. V lost 3 bases, J lost 4 bases, and 2 bases stayed unmatched. Germline-derived CDR1 and CDR2 are SGHTA and FQGNSA. The CDR3 is 15 amino acids. The CDR3 spells CASSFGTSGYNEQFF. For the CDR3, the DNA is TGTGCCAGCAGCTTCGGGACTAGCGGATACAATGAGCAGTTCTTC.

The V call is TRBV12-3 or TRBV12-4, the J call TRBJ1-1; D not resolved. The CDR3 is 12 amino acids. V was pared by 5 bases and J by 7 bases, with 11 bases between. The CDR3 protein is CASSQTKYEAFF. DNA for the CDR3: TGTGCCAGCAGTCAGACAAAGTATGAAGCTTTCTTT.

CDR3 sequence (DNA): TGTGCCAGCAGTCTAGGGTTTCGGAACACCGGGGAGCTGTTTTTT. Translated: CASSLGFRNTGELFF. The rearrangement links TRBV28 to TRBJ2-2; D is uncertain. V lost 5 bases, J lost 1 base, and 11 bases lay in between. CDR1 MDHEN and CDR2 SYDVKM come from the germline V gene. CDR3 length: 15 residues.

The chain has TRBV18 and TRBJ2-7; a weak D match, TRBD2 (6 bases). Per germline, CDR1 KGHSH and CDR2 LQKENI. The V end lost 3 bases, the J end lost 0 bases, and 15 bases lay between the germline ends. CDR3 length equals 16 residues. This CDR3 reads CASSPKSGQSSYEQYF. Here the CDR3 DNA reads TGTGCCAGCTCACCCAAAAGCGGGCAGAGCTCCTACGAGCAGTACTTC.

The V and J genes are TRBV7-8 and TRBJ1-6, with a tentative D call TRBD1 (5 bases). V was clipped by 2 bases and J by 9 bases, with 14 bases between them. CDR3 size: 15 residues. The V gene's germline CDR1 is SGHVS and CDR2 FQNEAQ. CDR3 sequence reads: CASSLSGGLGSPLHF. CDR3 coding DNA: TGTGCCAGCAGCTTATCGGGGGGTTTGGGTTCACCCCTCCACTTT.

This clonotype was detected ten times or more. The rearrangement joins TRBV4-1 to TRBJ1-2; D gene unclear. The germline V gene has CDR1 MGHRA and CDR2 YSYEKL. The CDR3 is 15 residues long. Trimming left V 0 bases short and J 2 bases short, with 10 bases between. CDR3 protein: CASSQDGTLNYGYTF. CDR3 DNA sequence: TGCGCCAGCAGCCAAGACGGCACCTTAAACTATGGCTACACCTTC.

CDR3 sequence (DNA): TGTGCCAGCAGTGGACAGGGAAGGACCGTATATGGCTACACCTTC. Amino acid sequence: CASSGQGRTVYGYTF. The chain links TRBV12-3 or TRBV12-4 to TRBJ1-2, with TRBD1 matching 8 bases. The CDR3 covers 15 residues. Unmatched junction bases numbered 10, after V lost 5 bases and J lost 5 bases.

This clonotype was seen ten or more times. The rearrangement joins TRBV5-1 to TRBJ1-2, with D tentatively TRBD1 (6 bases). Between the trimmed V and J ends, which lost 2 bases and 2 bases, there was a span of 13 bases. CDR1 and CDR2 from the germline V gene are SGHRS and YFSETQ. The CDR3 loop spans 15 amino acids. The CDR3 coding sequence is TGCGCCAGCAGCTTCTCCGGGACATCAAACTATGGCTACACCTTC. Translating gives CASSFSGTSNYGYTF.

By sample share, this clonotype is medium-sized (0.01 to 0.1%). This rearrangement joins TRBV29-1 to TRBJ2-7, with 9 bases matching TRBD2. CDR3 size: 16 residues. Per germline, CDR1 SQVTM and CDR2 ANQGSEA. The V segment lost 4 bases and the J segment 1 base; nucleotides outside the gene matches: 11. The DNA of the CDR3 is TGCAGCGTTGTACCCAGCGGGAGGACCACTTCCTACGAGCAGTACTTC. As protein: CSVVPSGRTTSYEQYF.

About this clonotype itself: One junction end does not reproduce the germline sequence, and a read error may be involved. J is TRBJ2-1 and V is TRBV30; 10 nucleotides agree with TRBD1. The CDR3 is 19 amino acids. Germline-derived CDR1 and CDR2 are GTSNPN and SVGIG (reference sequence). The CDR3, as DNA: TGTGCCTGGAGTTCTGACAGGGGGCGCGGTGGCGGGGGCTACAATGGGCAGTTCTTC. This encodes CAWSSDRGRGGGGYNGQFF.

The chain joins TRBV7-9 to TRBJ2-5; 12 bases align to TRBD1. V lost 3 bases and J lost 4; bases outside the gene matches: 3. Germline V lookup: CDR1 SEHNR, CDR2 FQNEAQ (reference sequence). The CDR3 is made up of 15 amino acids. CDR3 protein: CASSFGTGGAETQYF. DNA for the CDR3: TGTGCCAGCAGCTTTGGGACAGGGGGCGCAGAGACCCAGTACTTC.

The chain joins TRBV20-1 to TRBJ2-7; D is uncertain. Germline V lookup: CDR1 DFQATT, CDR2 SNEGSKA (reference sequence). Trimming stripped 3 bases from V and 0 bases from J, with 15 bases between. CDR3 length equals 15 residues. Here the CDR3 reads CSARVPESSSYEQYF. CDR3 in DNA: TGCAGTGCTAGGGTCCCCGAGAGTAGCTCCTACGAGCAGTACTTC.

This clonotype was counted once. The chain links TRBV6-1 to TRBJ1-5; weak D call: TRBD1 (6 bases). V lost 1 base to trimming and J lost 6 bases, with 13 bases between them. Germline V gene lookup returns CDR1 MNHNS and CDR2 SASEGT. The length of the CDR3 is 15 residues. CDR3 coding DNA: TGTGCCAGCAGTGAAGGGGGAGGGGGGAGTCAGCCCCAGCATTTT. As protein: CASSEGGGGSQPQHF.

This clonotype has more than one count but fewer than ten. This chain links TRBV7-9 with TRBJ2-7; D may be TRBD1 or TRBD2 (5 bases each). Per germline, CDR1 SEHNR and CDR2 FQNEAQ (reference sequence). Trimming pared 5 bases from V and 3 bases from J, leaving 14 bases between. The CDR3 sequence is 14 residues long. As DNA, the CDR3 is TGTGCCAGCAGCACAGATCTGGGGGTCTACGAGCAGTACTTC. This codes for CASSTDLGVYEQYF.

A few counts support this clonotype. The gene calls are TRBV7-9 and TRBJ2-1; no definite D call. The germline V gene has CDR1 SEHNR and CDR2 FQNEAQ (reference sequence). V lost 5 bases to trimming and J lost 6 bases, with 8 bases between them. The CDR3 consists of 12 residues. The CDR3 protein is CASSQTSNEQFF. The CDR3 DNA follows: TGTGCCAGCAGCCAAACGTCCAATGAGCAGTTCTTC.

This clonotype showed up just a few times. The chain is built from TRBV27 and TRBJ2-6; 8 bases align to TRBD1. The CDR3 sequence is 18 residues long. V lost 10 bases to trimming and J lost 0 bases; unmatched junction nucleotides: 14. The germline V gene encodes CDR1 MNHEY and CDR2 SMNVEV (reference sequence). The DNA for the CDR3 is TGTGCCACCTCTTATTTGTGGACAGGGACCTCTGGGGCCAACGTCCTGACTTTC. As protein: CATSYLWTGTSGANVLTF.

This clonotype was recorded at least ten times. The CDR3 spells CASRGEYQETQYF. CDR3 DNA sequence: TGTGCCAGCAGGGGCGAGTACCAAGAGACCCAGTACTTC. This sequence joins TRBV2 and TRBJ2-5; D unresolved. Germline CDR1 and CDR2: SNHLY and FYNNEI. CDR3 length: 13 residues. V lost 6 bases to trimming and J lost 0 bases, with 8 bases between them.